The rows below give T cell receptor beta chains drawn from one sample of a study of cytomegalovirus exposure and HLA in healthy donors. TCRdb's copy holds only in-frame clones and misses some; the assay was immunoSEQ multiplex PCR. The table has around 110,000 clones, around 66% seen once. The sample consisted of PBMCs. The receptors here all came from a woman in her forties in good health and CMV-seropositive. The CDR3 runs from the conserved cysteine through the conserved F or W. D genes are given only for firm matches. Part of the rows lack a size; the others show once, few, many or a class for expanded clones.

cdr3_length d_call j_call clone_size v_call cdr3_nt cdr3_aa
16 TRBD1 TRBJ2-7 few TRBV6-5 TGTGCCAGCAGTTACTCGGCGGGACAGGGTACCTACGAGCAGTACTTC CASSYSAGQGTYEQYF
14 . TRBJ2-7 . TRBV5-1 TGCGCCAGCAGGATCCAGGGGGGAGGTTACGAGCAGTACTTC CASRIQGGGYEQYF
12 TRBD1 TRBJ2-7 . TRBV5-6 TGTGCCAGCAGCCCGGACAGGGAGAAGCAGTACTTC CASSPDREKQYF
13 . TRBJ2-1 . TRBV18 TGTGCCAGCTCACCACGGGGCGACAATGAGCAGTTCTTC CASSPRGDNEQFF
15 . TRBJ2-1 . TRBV7-3 TGTGCCAGCAGCTTAACAGGGGCGAATTACAATGAGCAGTTCTTC CASSLTGANYNEQFF
16 . TRBJ1-2 . TRBV6-5 TGTGCCAGCAGTTATGAAGCAGGGGCGACGTTCTATGGCTACACCTTC CASSYEAGATFYGYTF
14 . TRBJ1-4 . TRBV27 TGTGCCAGCAGTTTGGCCGCAGCTAATGAAAAACTGTTTTTT CASSLAAANEKLFF
15 . TRBJ1-1 . TRBV27 TGTGCCAGCAGTTTGGGCGGGGGCCCGAACACTGAAGCTTTCTTT CASSLGGGPNTEAFF
15 TRBD1 TRBJ2-5 . TRBV5-1 TGCGCCAGCAGCCCTAGGACAGGGGGCGTCGAGACCCAGTACTTC CASSPRTGGVETQYF
15 TRBD1 TRBJ1-4 . TRBV6-1 TGTGCCAGCCTGAACCCTCGAGGGGGCGGTGAAAAACTGTTTTTT CASLNPRGGGEKLFF
14 . TRBJ1-1 . TRBV19 TGTGCCAGTAGTATGGGGCAGCGTAACACTGAAGCTTTCTTT CASSMGQRNTEAFF
14 TRBD1 TRBJ1-1 few TRBV6-6 TGTGCCAGCAGTACGGGACAGGGGGACACTGAAGCTTTCTTT CASSTGQGDTEAFF
16 . TRBJ2-2 . TRBV18 TGTGCCAGCTCACCACCCCGACAGGTTAACACCGGGGAGCTGTTTTTT CASSPPRQVNTGELFF
14 . TRBJ1-1 . TRBV4-1 TGCGCCAGCAGCCAAGTTTTCAGTAACACTGAAGCTTTCTTT CASSQVFSNTEAFF
19 TRBD1 TRBJ1-3 . TRBV9 TGTGCCAGCAGCCCCGCCGGACAGGGTATCATTTGGGGTGGAAACACCATATATTTT CASSPAGQGIIWGGNTIYF
15 TRBD1 TRBJ2-2 many TRBV4-1 TGCGCCAGCAGCCAGGGACAGCAGAACACCGGGGAGCTGTTTTTT CASSQGQQNTGELFF
13 TRBD2 TRBJ2-7 few TRBV6-5 TGTGCCAGCACCGCGGGGGGCGGGGGCGAGCAGTACTTC CASTAGGGGEQYF
15 TRBD1 TRBJ2-7 . TRBV7-8 TGTGCCAGCAGCTCCTCCGGGACAGGACCCTACGAGCAGTACTTC CASSSSGTGPYEQYF
18 . TRBJ2-7 . TRBV7-6 TGTGCCAGCAGCCCTGACTTTCTCCGTCAGACCAGCTCCTACGAGCAGTACTTC CASSPDFLRQTSSYEQYF
13 . TRBJ1-1 few TRBV6-5 TGTGCCAGCAGTTACCCAGGGAACACTGAAGCTTTCTTT CASSYPGNTEAFF
11 . TRBJ2-7 . TRBV30 TGTGCCTGGAGTGTACTTTCGGTACAGTACTTC CAWSVLSVQYF
15 TRBD2 TRBJ2-3 . TRBV5-1 TGCGCCAGCACCGAACTAGCGGGTTCGACAGATACGCAGTATTTT CASTELAGSTDTQYF
16 TRBD2 TRBJ2-3 . TRBV6-1 TGTGCCAGCAGTGAAATGGCGGGGGGTCCCCGGGATACGCAGTATTTT CASSEMAGGPRDTQYF
12 TRBD1 TRBJ1-1 . TRBV30 TGTGCCTGGAGTGTACAGGGGTGTGATGCTTTCTTT CAWSVQGCDAFF
15 TRBD2 TRBJ2-7 . TRBV7-2 TGTGCCAGCAGCTTCGGACTAGCGGGGTACTACGAGCAGTACTTC CASSFGLAGYYEQYF
15 TRBD2 TRBJ2-7 . TRBV28 TGTGCCAGCAGGCCCTCGGCGGGAGGGCCCTACGAGCAGTACTTC CASRPSAGGPYEQYF
15 . TRBJ1-6 . TRBV6-5 TGTGCCAGCAGTCCCCGAGCCCTAACAGGTTCACCCCTCCACTTT CASSPRALTGSPLHF
13 . TRBJ2-1 . TRBV6-1 TGTGCCAGCAGTGAAGCGGGGAACAGGAGCAGATTCTTC CASSEAGNRSRFF
16 TRBD1 TRBJ1-1 . TRBV7-9 TGTGCCAGCAGCCCCCCCAGGGGGGCTGATTCCACTGAAGCTTTCTTT CASSPPRGADSTEAFF
15 . TRBJ1-4 many TRBV4-1 TGCGCCAGCAGCCAAGATCCGGGTTCTAATGAAAAACTGTTTTTT CASSQDPGSNEKLFF
15 . TRBJ2-2 few TRBV25-1 TGTGCCAGCAACCCGCAAACAGGGTCGGCCGGGGAGCTGTTTTTT CASNPQTGSAGELFF
15 . TRBJ1-4 . TRBV6-1 TGTGCCAGCAGTCGTGAGGCGGGGTTTAATGAAAAACTGTTTTTT CASSREAGFNEKLFF
14 . TRBJ1-2 . TRBV15 TGTGCCACCAGCAGAGATCGACAGTACTATGGCTACACCTTC CATSRDRQYYGYTF
15 TRBD2 TRBJ2-3 . TRBV28 TGTGCCAGCAGGGGCGGGAGTTACGGCACAGATACGCAGTATTTT CASRGGSYGTDTQYF
13 . TRBJ2-7 . TRBV13 TGTGCCAGCAGCTTAGGGCCGCCGCGCGAGCAGTACTTC CASSLGPPREQYF
14 TRBD2 TRBJ2-7 . TRBV7-9 TGTGCCAGCAGCTTGCGGGAGGGTCCTGGGAAGCAGTACTTC CASSLREGPGKQYF
13 . TRBJ2-1 . TRBV6-1 TGTGCCAGCAGTGGGGAGTCGGGTAATGAGCAGTTCTTC CASSGESGNEQFF
11 . TRBJ2-7 . TRBV6-6 TGTGCCAGCAGACAGGGTTGGGAGCAGTACTTC CASRQGWEQYF
18 TRBD1 TRBJ1-4 few TRBV23-1 TGCGCCAGCAGTCTGAGTCTGACAGGGGTAATTAGTGGGCAAAAACTGTTTTTT CASSLSLTGVISGQKLFF
11 . TRBJ1-1 . TRBV10-2 TGCGCCAGCAGTCAGAACACTGAAGCTTTCTTT CASSQNTEAFF
13 TRBD1 TRBJ1-1 . TRBV5-1 TGCGCCAGCAGCTTAGGACAGGTTCCGGAAGCTTTCTTT CASSLGQVPEAFF
15 . TRBJ2-1 . TRBV2 TGTGCCAACCCAAAGGGCGGGGACTCTGACAATGAGCAGTTCTTC CANPKGGDSDNEQFF
15 TRBD2 TRBJ2-7 few TRBV9 TGTGCCAGCAGCGCGAAGGCGAGCGGGGGGGCCGAGCAGTACTTC CASSAKASGGAEQYF
18 TRBD2 TRBJ2-7 . TRBV2 TGTGCCAGCAGTGAGTTGGGGGTGGTTAGCGGGGGTTCCTACGAGCAGTACTTC CASSELGVVSGGSYEQYF
14 . TRBJ2-2 . TRBV5-1 TGCGCCAGCAGCCAGAGGTCCAACGGCGGGGAGCTGTTTTTT CASSQRSNGGELFF
16 TRBD2 TRBJ2-1 . TRBV4-1 TGCGCCAGCAGCCTAGGACTAGCGGGGGGCAACAATGAGCAGTTCTTC CASSLGLAGGNNEQFF
16 . TRBJ2-1 . TRBV14 TGTGCCAGCAGCCTGCTCCGGGACTCGATCTACAATGAGCAGTTCTTC CASSLLRDSIYNEQFF
16 . TRBJ1-4 few TRBV6-1 TGTGCCAGCAGTGAGGACCCGGGGGGGGCTAATGAAAAACTGTTTTTT CASSEDPGGANEKLFF
14 . TRBJ1-5 . TRBV28 TGTGCCAGCAGTTCCTCACAGGGAGATCAGCCCCAGCATTTT CASSSSQGDQPQHF
15 . TRBJ2-3 . TRBV19 TGTGCCAGTACCGACCCAGGGCAGGGCCCAGATACGCAGTATTTT CASTDPGQGPDTQYF
15 . TRBJ2-7 . TRBV5-1 TGCGCCAGCAGCTTTACCGGGACTCCCGACTACGAGCAGTACTTC CASSFTGTPDYEQYF